This T cell receptor (beta chain) was documented in a study of regulatory T cells. All CD3G-deficient patients showed autoimmunity, more severe in two. Study findings and constraints: Hydrophobic residues at CDR3 positions 6 and 7 were enriched in conventional CD4+ T cells of CD3G-deficient patients.

Concerning this clone: Its specificity is unknown.

Amplification used 52 TRBV primers and 13 TRBJ primers. TCRdb's copy holds only in-frame clones and misses some; the assay was immunoSEQ multiplex PCR. The sample includes 25,000 to 30,000 clones, 85% to 95% of them seen just once. Germline trimming cut 6 bases from V and 2 bases from J; bases unmatched to any gene: 12. CDR3 length: 16 residues. The germline V gene has CDR1 MDHEN and CDR2 SYDVKM. The V gene is TRBV28, the J gene TRBJ1-1, with 7 bases identical to TRBD1. The receptor comes from a person under 35 with CD3G deficiency. Sequenced material: conventional CD4+ T cells sorted from blood. The DNA of the CDR3 is TGTGCCAGCAGCCCTCAGAACAGGGGAGGTAACACTGAAGCTTTCTTT. Its translation: CASSPQNRGGNTEAFF.